Described below is a single T cell receptor beta chain sequence and its context. Its antigen remains unidentified. The CDR3 extends over 12 amino acids. Germline lookup yields CDR1 LGHNT and CDR2 FRNRAP. V was trimmed by 6 bases and J by 4 bases, leaving 8 bases between them. The sample is drawn from a study of beta chain features in type 1 diabetes. Whole-study results and caveats: Within each of all four CD4+ subsets, Type 1 diabetes patients had TCRB CDR3s that were moderately but significantly shorter.

What was sequenced were expressed TCRB transcripts, since all of the isolated RNA had been reverse transcribed. Assay used: immunoSEQ multiplex PCR; TCRdb lists only in-frame clones, some missing. The top ten hold nearly 0.015% of the sample, which has some 350,000 clones, approximately 13% seen once. Sequences were obtained from naive CD4+ T cells from blood. V usage is TRBV12-5 and J usage is TRBJ2-3; perhaps TRBD1 as D (5 bases). This receptor was obtained from a woman aged 18 to 35 with type 1 diabetes. This CDR3 is CASGWGSDTQYF. CDR3 in DNA: TGTGCTAGTGGCTGGGGCTCAGATACGCAGTATTTT.